The table lists the clone carrying this T cell receptor beta chain with many counts. The germline V gene encodes CDR1 LGHNT and CDR2 FRNRAP. This CDR3 is built from 15 residues. Trimming cost V 3 bases and J 2 bases, with 13 bases left between them. The data derive from a study of T cells in Graves' hyperthyroidism and ophthalmopathy. Background on the study: Blood was drawn when the patient was first diagnosed and still untreated.

The TCR beta CDR3 regions underwent amplification using RNA transcripts as the source. An initial round of RT-PCR targeting the TCR CDR3 relied on the HTBI primer set. MiXCR, applied by TCRdb to the multiplex PCR reads, yields one record per CDR3 protein. The repertoire holds some 350,000 distinct CDR3 sequences, 15% to 20% seen once, with around 3.6% in the top ten. The TCR was taken from a woman aged 18 to 35 with Graves' hyperthyroidism. This chain links TRBV12-5 with TRBJ1-2; maybe TRBD1 (5 bases). Sequenced sample: blood. CDR3 sequence reads: CASGFNRGGNYGYTF. The CDR3 DNA is TGTGCTAGTGGTTTTAACCGGGGGGGGAACTATGGCTACACCTTC.